The next 18 T cell receptor beta chains were all read from a single sample in a study of cytomegalovirus exposure and HLA in healthy donors. The primer mix had 60 Vbeta and 13 Jbeta primers. Using immunoSEQ multiplex PCR, the repertoire was profiled, and TCRdb retains in-frame clones only, with some absent. Of about 190,000 clones in the sample, around three quarters were seen once. Sequenced: PBMCs. These receptors were obtained from a woman aged 25 to 39 in good health and CMV-seronegative.

This clone was observed a few times. The V gene is TRBV18, the J gene TRBJ2-5; D is perhaps TRBD2 (5 bases). V was trimmed by 0 bases and J by 5 bases, leaving 7 bases between them. The CDR3 sequence is 13 residues long. CDR1 and CDR2 from the germline V gene are KGHSH and LQKENI. CDR3 residues: CASSPPPGETQYF. Here the CDR3 DNA reads TGTGCCAGCTCACCACCACCGGGGGAGACCCAGTACTTC.

This chain uses TRBV28 with TRBJ2-1; 12 bases agree with TRBD2. The V and J ends lost 3 bases and 4 bases, in that order; junction bases with no gene match: 13. Germline CDR1 reads MDHEN; CDR2 reads SYDVKM. This CDR3 spans 19 amino acids. CDR3 in amino acids: CASSFTLAGGSSRYNEQFF. CDR3 coding DNA: TGTGCCAGCAGTTTCACTCTAGCGGGAGGGTCGTCTCGATACAATGAGCAGTTCTTC.

CDR3 DNA sequence: TGTGCCAGCAGCTTGTGGGACCGACCCTCGGGGGATGATGGCTACACCTTC. As protein: CASSLWDRPSGDDGYTF. The rearrangement links TRBV5-6 to TRBJ1-2, with D possibly matching TRBD1 (5 bases). The CDR3 extends over 17 amino acids. From germline, CDR1 is SGHDT and CDR2 YYEEEE. The V and J ends lost 1 base and 6 bases respectively, with 22 bases between them.

The chain is built from TRBV7-9 and TRBJ1-1; D ambiguous. CDR3 size: 13 residues. In germline, CDR1 is SEHNR, CDR2 FQNEAQ (reference sequence). Deletions cut 7 bases from V and 0 bases from J, with 9 bases between. The CDR3 loop is CASKNNMNTEAFF. The CDR3 DNA follows: TGTGCCAGCAAGAACAACATGAACACTGAAGCTTTCTTT.

The genes are TRBV7-6 and TRBJ2-1; 7 positions agree with TRBD2. With V trimmed by 5 bases and J by 0 bases, 10 bases remained unmatched. The CDR3 length is 17 residues. CDR1 is SGHVS and CDR2 is FNYEAQ in the germline V gene. The CDR3 region is CASSRQRLAVSYNEQFF. CDR3 nucleotide sequence: TGTGCCAGCAGCAGACAAAGACTAGCAGTCTCCTACAATGAGCAGTTCTTC. Complete variable domain (other parts from reference TRBV7-6 and TRBJ2-1): GAGVSQSPRYKVTKRGQDVALRCDPISGHVSLYWYRQALGQGPEFLTYFNYEAQQDKSGLPNDRFSAERPEGSISTLTIQRTEQRDSAMYRCASSRQRLAVSYNEQFFGPGTRLTVL.

Comments on this clone: Other nucleotide sequences from this sample produce the same CDR3. This chain joins TRBV9 and TRBJ1-5; no definite D call. The CDR3 extends over 15 amino acids. Germline V CDR1 and CDR2: SGDLS, YYNGEE. The ends were cut back, 0 bases at V and 2 bases at J, with 9 bases in the middle. CDR3 amino acids: CASSVAAGGNQPQHF. The CDR3 DNA reads as TGTGCCAGCAGCGTAGCCGCCGGGGGCAATCAGCCCCAGCATTTT.

The chain recombines TRBV2 with TRBJ2-7; 8 nucleotides agree with TRBD2. V dropped 6 bases and J dropped 2; count of bases not matched to a gene: 9. CDR1 is SNHLY and CDR2 is FYNNEI in the germline V gene. This CDR3 region has 15 residues. CDR3 loop: CASSLTPGGAYEQYF. CDR3 DNA: TGTGCCAGCAGCCTGACCCCCGGGGGGGCCTACGAGCAGTACTTC. Supplemented by reference TRBV2 and TRBJ2-7, the full variable domain reads EPEVTQTPSHQVTQMGQEVILRCVPISNHLYFYWYRQILGQKVEFLVSFYNNEISEKSEIFDDQFSVERPDGSNFTLKIRSTKLEDSAMYFCASSLTPGGAYEQYFGPGTRLTVT.

The chain uses TRBV7-8 and TRBJ2-4; possible D gene TRBD2, 6 bases. The CDR3 contains 15 residues. Trimming left V 2 bases short and J 7 bases short, with 15 bases between. Germline-derived CDR1 and CDR2 are SGHVS and FQNEAQ. CDR3 region: CASSLRRERRNIQYF. The CDR3 region has the DNA TGTGCCAGCAGCTTAAGGCGGGAAAGGAGGAACATTCAGTACTTC.

The rearrangement joins TRBV5-4 to TRBJ2-3; D is unresolved. The germline V and J ends were trimmed by 9 bases and 2 bases, with 13 bases remaining between them. CDR1 is SGHNT and CDR2 is YYREEE in the germline V gene (reference sequence). This CDR3 region has 13 residues. CDR3 nucleotides: TGTGCCATCAAGACTTCCTACACAGATACGCAGTATTTT. This codes for CAIKTSYTDTQYF.

This clone was observed a handful of times. CDR3 in amino acids: CASSGDRVLYGYTF. The CDR3 coding sequence is TGTGCCAGCAGCGGAGACAGGGTGTTATATGGCTACACCTTC. The chain has TRBV9 and TRBJ1-2; TRBD1 aligns across 7 bases. The length of the CDR3 is 14 residues. V trimming: 3 bases; J trimming: 5 bases; junction bases outside the gene matches: 7. Germline V gene sequence: CDR1 SGDLS, CDR2 YYNGEE.

The chain links TRBV6-1 to TRBJ2-7; maybe TRBD1 (5 bases). Germline CDR1 and CDR2: MNHNS and SASEGT. V gave up 10 bases and J gave up 1 base, with 8 bases separating them. There are 11 residues in the CDR3. The CDR3 is CAIHRSYEQYF. In nucleotides, the CDR3 is TGTGCCATTCACAGGTCCTACGAGCAGTACTTC.

V gene TRBV10-1 combines with J gene TRBJ2-7; possibly TRBD2 for D (5 bases). The CDR3 loop spans 16 amino acids. Germline CDR1 reads WNHNN; CDR2 reads SYGVQD (reference sequence). Trimming left V 2 bases short and J 4 bases short, with 18 bases between. Here the CDR3 DNA reads TGCGCCAGCAGTGAGCCCCCCGGAAGCGGTGTGTACGAGCAGTACTTC. This translates into CASSEPPGSGVYEQYF.

This clone was observed a single time. The rearrangement uses TRBV19 and TRBJ1-2; tentative D call: TRBD1 (6 bases). Trimming cost V 9 bases and J 4 bases, with 18 bases left between them. This CDR3 has 14 amino acids. Germline V CDR1 and CDR2: LNHDA, SQIVND (reference sequence). Written as DNA, the CDR3 is TGTGCCAGCTTCGCGCTTGGACAGCTCTATGGCTACACCTTC. It yields the protein CASFALGQLYGYTF.

This clone was counted only a few times. The V gene is TRBV5-6, the J gene TRBJ2-7; D is unclear. This CDR3 contains 12 residues. The V gene's germline CDR1 is SGHDT and CDR2 YYEEEE. The germline V and J ends were trimmed by 4 bases and 0 bases, with 5 bases remaining between them. CDR3 protein: CASSPNSYEQYF. In nucleotides, the CDR3 is TGTGCCAGCAGCCCCAACTCCTACGAGCAGTACTTC.

The chain links TRBV29-1 to TRBJ2-2, with 8 bases matching TRBD1. The germline CDR1 and CDR2 sequences are SQVTM and ANQGSEA. CDR3 length: 14 amino acids. Unmatched junction bases numbered 4, after V lost 7 bases and J lost 0 bases. This chain's CDR3 is CSARGRANTGELFF. The DNA of the CDR3 is TGCAGCGCCAGGGGGCGGGCGAACACCGGGGAGCTGTTTTTT.

J is TRBJ2-5 and V is TRBV13; the match to TRBD2 covers 12 bases. The CDR3 length is 18 residues. Germline V lookup: CDR1 PRHDT, CDR2 FYEKMQ (reference sequence). The V segment lost 5 bases and the J segment 11 bases; nucleotides outside the gene matches: 21. The CDR3, as DNA: TGTGCCAGCAGCCCAGGATCAAAACGACTAGCGGGAGCGAGGGAGCAGTACTTC. Encoded protein: CASSPGSKRLAGAREQYF.

V usage is TRBV7-3 and J usage is TRBJ2-3, with a weak D call TRBD1 (6 bases). The V end was cut by 2 bases, the J end by 0 bases, with 12 bases between. CDR1 and CDR2 from the germline V gene are SGHTA and FQGTGA. The CDR3 length is 16 residues. The CDR3 reads CASSLLGAPSTDTQYF. The DNA of the CDR3 is TGTGCCAGCAGCTTATTGGGGGCCCCTAGCACAGATACGCAGTATTTT.

This sequence joins TRBV4-2 and TRBJ2-2, with 8 bases matching TRBD2. J was trimmed by 4 bases and V by 1 base; bases with no gene match: 8. The CDR3 has 17 residues. From germline, CDR1 is LGHNA and CDR2 YNFKEQ. The CDR3 is CASSQAPGLDSTGELFF. The DNA for the CDR3 is TGTGCCAGCAGCCAAGCACCGGGACTAGATAGCACCGGGGAGCTGTTTTTT.